The T cell receptor beta chain described here comes from a study of CD8 T cells in Susac syndrome. The CDR3 consists of 15 residues. Per germline, CDR1 SGHTA and CDR2 FQGNSA. V was clipped by 4 bases and J by 0 bases, with 10 bases between them. Study-wide results and limits: The greatest CD8+ clonal expansion in Susac occurred in TEMRA cells and in active patients.

Random hexamers primed reverse transcription of about 0.5 to 1 ug RNA. TCRdb redid the calling of the immunoSEQ multiplex PCR reads with MiXCR, one entry per CDR3 protein. This sample has tens of thousands of distinct CDR3 sequences, with around 93% found just once. Patients with Susac syndrome met diagnostic criteria defined recently for definite or probable disease. On this clonotype itself: Its antigen remains unidentified.

The V call is TRBV7-2, the J call TRBJ2-1, with D unclear. The sample taken for sequencing was CD8+ T cells from PBMCs. The sequence was obtained from a human donor with Susac syndrome. CDR3 coding DNA: TGTGCCAGCAGCTCCGTCTCGAGCTCCTACAATGAGCAGTTCTTC. Its translation: CASSSVSSSYNEQFF.